A selection of T cell receptor beta chains follows, all from one sample in a study of cytomegalovirus exposure and HLA in healthy donors. The repertoire was sequenced with immunoSEQ multiplex PCR; TCRdb's copy has only in-frame clones and lacks some. This table has over 150,000 clones, roughly three quarters appearing once. The sample comprised PBMCs. These TCRs come from a young man in good health and CMV-seropositive. CDR3s include the opening cysteine and the closing phenylalanine or tryptophan. Each record gives: V gene, clone size, J gene, D gene, CDR3 protein, CDR3 DNA. The D gene is left open where the match is weak. Clone size appears in some rows only: once, few, many, or a class for an expanded clone.

V gene: TRBV19; clone size: NA; J gene: TRBJ2-7; D gene: TRBD2; CDR3 protein: CASSITLGRGGPSYEQYF; CDR3 DNA: TGTGCCAGTAGTATCACTTTAGGGCGCGGGGGACCCTCCTACGAGCAGTACTTC
V gene: TRBV2; clone size: NA; J gene: TRBJ2-1; D gene: TRBD2; CDR3 protein: CASSAGTGRLNEQFF; CDR3 DNA: TGTGCCAGCAGTGCCGGTACCGGGAGGCTCAATGAGCAGTTCTTC
V gene: TRBV11-2; clone size: once; J gene: TRBJ1-4; D gene: NA; CDR3 protein: CASSLDSGRVINEKLFF; CDR3 DNA: TGTGCCAGCAGCTTAGATTCAGGGAGGGTGATAAATGAAAAACTGTTTTTT
V gene: TRBV4-1; clone size: once; J gene: TRBJ2-6; D gene: NA; CDR3 protein: CASSPWTIDSGANGLTF; CDR3 DNA: TGCGCCAGCAGTCCCTGGACTATTGACTCTGGGGCCAACGGCCTGACTTTC
V gene: TRBV28; clone size: NA; J gene: TRBJ2-7; D gene: NA; CDR3 protein: CASSGQPYEQYF; CDR3 DNA: TGTGCCAGCAGCGGACAGCCCTACGAGCAGTACTTC
V gene: TRBV11-2; clone size: NA; J gene: TRBJ2-3; D gene: NA; CDR3 protein: CASSRDRISTDTQYF; CDR3 DNA: TGTGCCAGCAGCCGTGACAGGATTAGCACAGATACGCAGTATTTT
V gene: TRBV15; clone size: once; J gene: TRBJ1-1; D gene: NA; CDR3 protein: CATSRDFAGLNTEAFF; CDR3 DNA: TGTGCCACCAGCAGAGATTTCGCAGGGCTGAACACTGAAGCTTTCTTT
V gene: TRBV9; clone size: NA; J gene: TRBJ2-5; D gene: NA; CDR3 protein: CASSVAGASAETQYF; CDR3 DNA: TGTGCCAGCAGCGTAGCTGGAGCTAGCGCAGAGACCCAGTACTTC
V gene: TRBV2; clone size: NA; J gene: TRBJ1-5; D gene: NA; CDR3 protein: CASRKGEVVAQHF; CDR3 DNA: TGTGCCAGCAGAAAGGGAGAGGTGGTAGCCCAGCATTTT
V gene: TRBV6-1; clone size: NA; J gene: TRBJ1-1; D gene: TRBD1; CDR3 protein: CASSEEGQGVQGAFF; CDR3 DNA: TGTGCCAGCAGTGAAGAGGGACAGGGGGTTCAGGGAGCTTTCTTT
V gene: TRBV19; clone size: NA; J gene: TRBJ1-5; D gene: TRBD1; CDR3 protein: CASSIVETGGGQPQHF; CDR3 DNA: TGTGCCAGTAGTATAGTAGAGACAGGGGGCGGACAGCCCCAGCATTTT
V gene: TRBV6-6; clone size: NA; J gene: TRBJ2-5; D gene: TRBD1; CDR3 protein: CASSPRDRGPRYF; CDR3 DNA: TGTGCCAGCAGTCCCCGGGACAGGGGACCCCGGTACTTC
V gene: TRBV19; clone size: NA; J gene: TRBJ2-7; D gene: NA; CDR3 protein: CASSIVPGDYEQYF; CDR3 DNA: TGTGCCAGTAGTATTGTACCAGGGGACTACGAGCAGTACTTC
V gene: TRBV2; clone size: NA; J gene: TRBJ1-5; D gene: NA; CDR3 protein: CASSPDSYNQPQHF; CDR3 DNA: TGTGCCAGCAGTCCGGACAGTTACAATCAGCCCCAGCATTTT
V gene: TRBV21-1; clone size: NA; J gene: TRBJ1-4; D gene: NA; CDR3 protein: CASSLPRTEQLWEKLFF; CDR3 DNA: TGTGCCAGCAGCCTACCACGAACGGAGCAACTCTGGGAAAAACTGTTTTTT
V gene: TRBV29-1; clone size: NA; J gene: TRBJ2-3; D gene: TRBD2; CDR3 protein: CSTHWGRERSDTQYF; CDR3 DNA: TGCAGCACCCACTGGGGGAGGGAGCGCTCAGATACGCAGTATTTT
V gene: TRBV2; clone size: NA; J gene: TRBJ2-3; D gene: NA; CDR3 protein: CASGREFEDTQYF; CDR3 DNA: TGTGCCAGCGGCCGGGAGTTTGAAGATACGCAGTATTTT
V gene: TRBV6-4; clone size: NA; J gene: TRBJ2-3; D gene: NA; CDR3 protein: CASSDWHGEADTQYF; CDR3 DNA: TGTGCCAGCAGTGACTGGCACGGGGAGGCAGATACGCAGTATTTT
V gene: TRBV2; clone size: NA; J gene: TRBJ2-1; D gene: TRBD1; CDR3 protein: CANLLKSPGQGYNEQFF; CDR3 DNA: TGTGCGAATCTCCTCAAATCTCCGGGACAGGGGTACAATGAGCAGTTCTTC
V gene: TRBV11-3; clone size: NA; J gene: TRBJ2-5; D gene: TRBD2; CDR3 protein: CASSSPRNASGPLQETQYF; CDR3 DNA: TGTGCCAGCAGCTCCCCGAGGAATGCTAGCGGACCACTCCAAGAGACCCAGTACTTC
V gene: TRBV7-8; clone size: NA; J gene: TRBJ2-1; D gene: TRBD2; CDR3 protein: CASSLDIKLAGFYNEQFF; CDR3 DNA: TGTGCCAGCAGCTTAGATATTAAGCTAGCGGGTTTCTACAATGAGCAGTTCTTC
V gene: TRBV7-2; clone size: few; J gene: TRBJ1-6; D gene: NA; CDR3 protein: CASSSSIGGGTYNSPLHF; CDR3 DNA: TGTGCCAGCAGCTCATCTATCGGGGGGGGGACCTATAATTCACCCCTCCACTTT
V gene: TRBV7-2; clone size: NA; J gene: TRBJ1-5; D gene: TRBD1; CDR3 protein: CASSAGQGHQPQHF; CDR3 DNA: TGTGCCAGCAGCGCAGGACAGGGGCATCAGCCCCAGCATTTT
V gene: TRBV7-9; clone size: NA; J gene: TRBJ1-2; D gene: NA; CDR3 protein: CSSSQGGGYTF; CDR3 DNA: TGTTCCAGCAGCCAAGGCGGGGGCTACACCTTC
V gene: TRBV5-6; clone size: NA; J gene: TRBJ2-1; D gene: NA; CDR3 protein: CASSLQGSYNEQFF; CDR3 DNA: TGTGCCAGCAGCTTGCAGGGCTCCTACAATGAGCAGTTCTTC
V gene: TRBV6-6; clone size: NA; J gene: TRBJ1-1; D gene: NA; CDR3 protein: CARDGGMNTEAFF; CDR3 DNA: TGTGCCAGGGACGGAGGCATGAACACTGAAGCTTTCTTT
V gene: TRBV6-5; clone size: NA; J gene: TRBJ2-7; D gene: TRBD2; CDR3 protein: CASSSPGGGHEQYF; CDR3 DNA: TGTGCCAGCAGTTCCCCGGGGGGGGGCCACGAGCAGTACTTC
V gene: TRBV5-1; clone size: NA; J gene: TRBJ1-5; D gene: TRBD1; CDR3 protein: CASSDGQGGNQPQHF; CDR3 DNA: TGCGCCAGCAGCGACGGACAGGGCGGTAATCAGCCCCAGCATTTT
V gene: TRBV19; clone size: NA; J gene: TRBJ2-5; D gene: NA; CDR3 protein: CASSARQTETQYF; CDR3 DNA: TGTGCCAGTAGTGCTCGACAGACAGAGACCCAGTACTTC
V gene: TRBV27; clone size: NA; J gene: TRBJ2-1; D gene: TRBD2; CDR3 protein: CASSFMLAGGNEQFF; CDR3 DNA: TGTGCCAGCAGTTTCATGCTAGCGGGGGGAAATGAGCAGTTCTTC
V gene: TRBV30; clone size: NA; J gene: TRBJ1-1; D gene: NA; CDR3 protein: CAWSAPVEAFF; CDR3 DNA: TGTGCCTGGAGCGCTCCGGTTGAAGCTTTCTTT
V gene: TRBV5-8; clone size: once; J gene: TRBJ1-3; D gene: NA; CDR3 protein: CASSREGFSPGNTIYF; CDR3 DNA: TGTGCCAGCAGCAGGGAGGGATTCTCCCCTGGAAACACCATATATTTT
V gene: TRBV5-4; clone size: NA; J gene: TRBJ1-1; D gene: NA; CDR3 protein: CASSPTVGKTEAFF; CDR3 DNA: TGTGCCAGCAGCCCGACAGTAGGAAAGACTGAAGCTTTCTTT
V gene: TRBV5-6; clone size: NA; J gene: TRBJ2-3; D gene: TRBD2; CDR3 protein: CASSLWTSLEGTDTQYF; CDR3 DNA: TGTGCCAGCAGCTTGTGGACTAGCCTTGAGGGCACAGATACGCAGTATTTT
V gene: TRBV7-3; clone size: NA; J gene: TRBJ2-2; D gene: NA; CDR3 protein: CASSLTSTGELFF; CDR3 DNA: TGTGCCAGCAGCTTAACCAGCACCGGGGAGCTGTTTTTT
V gene: TRBV7-6; clone size: NA; J gene: TRBJ2-7; D gene: TRBD2; CDR3 protein: CASSLGTSGSRYEQYF; CDR3 DNA: TGTGCCAGCAGCTTAGGTACTAGCGGGAGTCGGTACGAGCAGTACTTC
V gene: TRBV18; clone size: NA; J gene: TRBJ2-7; D gene: NA; CDR3 protein: CASPSRGVRSSYEQYF; CDR3 DNA: TGTGCCAGCCCATCCAGAGGAGTGAGGAGCTCCTACGAGCAGTACTTC
V gene: TRBV2; clone size: NA; J gene: TRBJ1-5; D gene: NA; CDR3 protein: CASSDETVPGQPQHF; CDR3 DNA: TGTGCCAGCAGTGACGAGACAGTGCCGGGTCAGCCCCAGCATTTT
V gene: TRBV4-1; clone size: NA; J gene: TRBJ2-7; D gene: TRBD1; CDR3 protein: CASSRTQGAPAYEQYF; CDR3 DNA: TGCGCCAGCAGCCGAACACAGGGGGCCCCTGCCTACGAGCAGTACTTC
V gene: TRBV7-2; clone size: NA; J gene: TRBJ2-7; D gene: NA; CDR3 protein: CASSLAGYSYEQYF; CDR3 DNA: TGTGCCAGCAGCTTAGCGGGCTACTCCTACGAGCAGTACTTC
V gene: TRBV7-8; clone size: NA; J gene: TRBJ1-1; D gene: TRBD1; CDR3 protein: CASSLATGGNTEAFF; CDR3 DNA: TGTGCCAGCAGCTTAGCGACAGGGGGGAACACTGAAGCTTTCTTT
V gene: TRBV4-1; clone size: once; J gene: TRBJ1-1; D gene: NA; CDR3 protein: CAGSQGPPTENTEAFF; CDR3 DNA: TGCGCCGGCAGCCAAGGGCCCCCGACAGAGAACACTGAAGCTTTCTTT
V gene: TRBV5-1; clone size: NA; J gene: TRBJ1-4; D gene: NA; CDR3 protein: CASSFTAFSTNEKLFF; CDR3 DNA: TGCGCCAGCAGCTTTACAGCTTTCTCAACTAATGAAAAACTGTTTTTT
V gene: TRBV28; clone size: few; J gene: TRBJ1-5; D gene: NA; CDR3 protein: CASSFGSQPQHF; CDR3 DNA: TGTGCCAGCAGTTTCGGTAGTCAGCCCCAGCATTTT
V gene: TRBV7-3; clone size: NA; J gene: TRBJ2-1; D gene: NA; CDR3 protein: CASRQGYEQFF; CDR3 DNA: TGTGCCAGCCGGCAGGGGTATGAGCAGTTCTTC
V gene: TRBV7-9; clone size: NA; J gene: TRBJ2-3; D gene: NA; CDR3 protein: CASTRGADTQYF; CDR3 DNA: TGTGCCAGCACCCGCGGGGCAGATACGCAGTATTTT
V gene: TRBV6-6; clone size: NA; J gene: TRBJ1-1; D gene: NA; CDR3 protein: CASSYSSRLNTEAFF; CDR3 DNA: TGTGCCAGCAGTTACAGCTCGAGGTTGAACACTGAAGCTTTCTTT
V gene: TRBV30; clone size: NA; J gene: TRBJ1-2; D gene: TRBD1; CDR3 protein: CAWSPQGAYTF; CDR3 DNA: TGTGCCTGGAGTCCCCAGGGGGCTTACACCTTC
V gene: TRBV5-4; clone size: NA; J gene: TRBJ1-1; D gene: TRBD1; CDR3 protein: CASSTRQGANTEAFF; CDR3 DNA: TGTGCCAGCAGCACGAGACAGGGGGCGAACACTGAAGCTTTCTTT
V gene: TRBV19; clone size: NA; J gene: TRBJ1-2; D gene: TRBD1; CDR3 protein: CASSRQGVDYGYTF; CDR3 DNA: TGTGCCAGTAGTAGGCAGGGGGTAGACTATGGCTACACCTTC
V gene: TRBV10-3; clone size: NA; J gene: TRBJ2-7; D gene: TRBD2; CDR3 protein: CAISEIAGVYEQYF; CDR3 DNA: TGTGCCATCAGTGAGATAGCGGGAGTATACGAGCAGTACTTC
V gene: TRBV5-1; clone size: NA; J gene: TRBJ2-2; D gene: TRBD1; CDR3 protein: CASSLGQITGELFF; CDR3 DNA: TGCGCCAGCAGCCTGGGACAGATCACCGGGGAGCTGTTTTTT
V gene: TRBV21-1; clone size: NA; J gene: TRBJ2-7; D gene: NA; CDR3 protein: CASSKKGTATYEQYF; CDR3 DNA: TGTGCCAGCAGCAAAAAGGGGACAGCCACATACGAGCAGTACTTC
V gene: TRBV5-4; clone size: NA; J gene: TRBJ2-5; D gene: NA; CDR3 protein: CASIPGGASEETQYF; CDR3 DNA: TGTGCCAGCATCCCCGGAGGGGCTTCGGAAGAGACCCAGTACTTC
V gene: TRBV30; clone size: NA; J gene: TRBJ1-3; D gene: NA; CDR3 protein: CAWSYRLSGNTIYF; CDR3 DNA: TGTGCCTGGAGTTACAGGCTTTCTGGAAACACCATATATTTT
V gene: TRBV27; clone size: NA; J gene: TRBJ2-1; D gene: NA; CDR3 protein: CASSADRGYNEQFF; CDR3 DNA: TGTGCCAGCAGTGCGGACCGAGGGTACAATGAGCAGTTCTTC
V gene: TRBV7-2; clone size: NA; J gene: TRBJ2-5; D gene: NA; CDR3 protein: CASSLVAGEGAEQYF; CDR3 DNA: TGTGCCAGCAGCTTAGTCGCGGGTGAGGGAGCGGAGCAGTACTTC
V gene: TRBV5-4; clone size: NA; J gene: TRBJ2-7; D gene: NA; CDR3 protein: CASSASRTYEQYF; CDR3 DNA: TGTGCCAGCAGCGCCAGTCGAACCTACGAGCAGTACTTC
V gene: TRBV6-5; clone size: NA; J gene: TRBJ2-1; D gene: NA; CDR3 protein: CASRRQNEQFF; CDR3 DNA: TGTGCCAGCAGAAGACAAAATGAGCAGTTCTTC
V gene: TRBV10-3; clone size: NA; J gene: TRBJ2-1; D gene: TRBD2; CDR3 protein: CAISNGLAGLTASYNEQFF; CDR3 DNA: TGTGCCATCAGTAATGGTCTAGCGGGACTCACCGCCTCTTACAATGAGCAGTTCTTC